This T cell receptor beta chain was retrieved from a study of cytomegalovirus exposure and HLA in healthy donors (dated by TCRdb to about 2017). About the investigation overall: According to an earlier analysis of 550 to 750 of the donors, 200 million or so T cells yielded 120 million or so unique TCR beta sequences and around 300 Gb of sequence data. The genetic ancestry cluster associated with self-reported Caucasian donors included around four fifths of the 350 to 500 genotyped donors. All discovery cohort repertoires had been generated on a single sequencing platform. Among a few hundred genotyped donors of the cohort, an average of around 240,000 unique TCR beta nucleotide sequences were sequenced per donor, about a sixth of them non-productive. The study aimed to test whether cataloging public T cell receptors could reveal signatures of past pathogen exposure. The later analysis used no new phenotypic data to find candidate immune exposures, relying instead on TCR beta sequences and their occurrence across donors. Several DR-DQ haplotypes were handled as single units for association and clustering, since linkage in the cohort was strong. The T cell repertoires of 700 or so subjects were profiled by immunosequencing and related to cytomegalovirus serostatus. Donor age, sex, ethnicity and CMV serostatus were compiled together with the repertoire data. HLA typing covered class I and class II loci at four-digit resolution. A later analysis re-analyzed previously published TCR beta repertoires from 550 to 700 donors and added high-resolution HLA genotyping to study TCR occurrence patterns. A later genetic analysis took genome-wide SNP genotypes for about 55% of the roughly 670 donors and used that subset as a discovery cohort. To predict cytomegalovirus infection status, the study brought together high-throughput TCR immunosequencing, statistical association of individual TCRs with disease status, and machine learning. To decide whether each TCR beta V gene segment behaved as functional or pseudogenic, an earlier analysis of some 540 of the donors relied on high-throughput TCR beta sequencing. An early release that covered about 600 HLA-typed donors contained approximately 300 gigabases of sequencing data and tens of millions of unique TCR sequences. Typing coverage differed by locus: A, B, C, DRB1 and DQB1 were typed in about 620-640 donors, DQA1 in about 550, DPA1 in approximately 600, and DPB1 in around 490. Besides the first cohort of 550 to 750 subjects, a separate validation cohort made up of 90 to 150 different subjects was used. Broader findings and caveats from the paper: According to the authors, the approach could potentially be generalized to other disease states and immunological phenotypes. In an earlier analysis of 587 of the donors, most TCR beta V segments were observed in productive rearrangements about 87% or about 30% of the time, broadly matching IMGT annotations. In this cohort, only TCR beta chains were sequenced, and detectable features were limited by the absence of alpha or paired-chain data. According to a later analysis, TCR association rates differed among HLA loci, with DRB1 alleles showing the most associated TCRs and HLA-C alleles showing the fewest. Linkage disequilibrium might explain the correlated functional status among segregating V segments, but an unknown experimental factor could not be ruled out. The presence/absence analyses assumed that sequencing depth was roughly uniform across donors, and that assumption may not be true. CMV serostatus was the only immune exposure information available for the cohort. Because the 87-base-pair reads could not distinguish some IMGT-functional V segments, including TRBV6-2 and TRBV6-3, those segments were excluded. A cluster of highly shared sequence variants was judged likely to be a technical artifact of the sequencing pipeline. Most CMV-associated TCR beta chains appeared to be HLA-restricted in a later analysis, and the HLA associations seemed to be driven largely by CMV exposure. In a later analysis, HLA-associated TCR beta chains showed more clonal expansion and lower generation probabilities than non-associated chains that were equally common. In a later genetic analysis, a missense DCLRE1C variant was associated with V-gene and J-gene trimming of TCR beta chains, and the association was replicated in an independent cohort. The earlier analysis of nearly 600 of the donors excluded roughly 17 rarely observed V segments, including chromosome 9 orphons, because counts were too low. In vitro tests confirmed that three of the cytomegalovirus-associated TCR beta chains recognize cytomegalovirus antigens. In a later genetic analysis, fewer N-insertions in productive TCRs were reported among donors in an Asian-associated ancestry cluster than the approximately 710-donor mean. Because HLA typing was unavailable for some donors at each locus, only the typed subset was used in association tests. When HLA alleles, especially DR and DQ, strongly co-occurred, attributing TCR associations to individual alleles was difficult. According to a later analysis, parvovirus B19, influenza, CMV and Epstein-Barr virus appeared linked to several top co-occurrence clusters. A further reported finding was that TCR beta sequences accurately predicted the HLA-A and HLA-B alleles for most subjects in the first cohort. The classifier was reported to diagnose cytomegalovirus status with high specificity and sensitivity in both the original and validation cohorts. Most TCR sequences were observed very rarely across donors, whereas some public TCRs were present in many individuals. The study gave a list of over 150 TCR beta chains associated with cytomegalovirus. Specific HLA alleles were associated with some 15,000 TCR beta sequences at a false discovery rate of 0.05 in a later analysis.

Receptor libraries were prepared by the immunoSEQ multiplex PCR assay. For the multiplex PCR, a mixture combining 60 forward primers for TCR Vbeta segments and 13 reverse primers for TCR Jbeta segments was used. Amplification of the CDR3 region of rearranged TCR beta genes was performed with a multiplex PCR assay on genomic DNA. Amplified TCR beta libraries were sequenced as 87-base-pair reads on the Illumina HiSeq System. Per the original workflow: In a later analysis, 77 million or so unique TCR beta chains were counted across the 690 or so repertoires, and approximately 9.9 million of these chains were shared by at least two donors. Raw reads were error-corrected and collapsed into unique sequences with a nearest-neighbor algorithm that merged closely related sequences to remove PCR and sequencing errors. Alignment of CDR3 sequences to IMGT reference sequences was used to assign V, D and J gene segments. For a sequence to be retained, at least a six-nucleotide match to both a V gene segment and a J gene segment was required. Rearrangements were classified as productive when the CDR3 lacked stop codons and remained in frame with V and J, and all other rearrangements were classified as non-productive. Following IMGT convention, CDR3 was defined as the stretch from the second conserved V-encoded cysteine to the conserved J-encoded phenylalanine. The earlier analysis of about 560 of the donors excluded any sequence lacking an unambiguous match to a single V gene segment. In an earlier analysis of some 590 of the donors, V segments were called functional above 56.7% productive rearrangements and were called segregating when the between-donor standard deviation exceeded 5%. A statistical classification framework was built to diagnose cytomegalovirus status from the catalog of TCR beta chain sequences. In a later analysis, V and J genes were assigned by comparing TCR nucleotide sequences against IMGT/GENE-DB human TR gene sequences. In a later analysis, CDR3 sequences and most-parsimonious VDJ recombination scenarios were assigned using the TCRdist pipeline. A later analysis defined each TCR beta chain by its CDR3 amino acid sequence plus V-gene family, and excluded reads lacking a unique V-gene family. A later analysis removed 592 highly shared, low-generation-probability nucleotide sequences to deal with suspected cross-contamination and a sequencing artifact. For each public chain, a later analysis derived a clonal expansion index from normalized ranks of inferred template counts within each repertoire. In a later analysis, generation probabilities were computed with a VDJ recombination model fitted to out-of-frame rearrangements, and the resulting probabilities were checked against IGoR. A later analysis scored TCR-TCR, TCR-HLA and TCR-CMV co-occurrence with hypergeometric tests, applying a repertoire-size bias correction to TCR pairs. False discovery rates were estimated in a later analysis by permuting HLA or CMV assignments 20 times. A later analysis grouped co-occurring TCRs with DBSCAN, adding TCRdist sequence similarity when clustering within HLA-allele-positive subsets. Repertoires with fewer than 30,000 or more than 120,000 public chains were left out of co-occurrence clustering, as were five repertoires with anomalous nucleotide sharing. In TCRdb, the immuneACCESS table is reduced to in-frame sequences with V and J assigned. These tables do not hold every clone; where another copy was compared, an unresolved V gene accounts for under half, and the others remain unexplained. V, J and clone size are those of that table, while D and trimming were read from the DNA. The sample table contains about 93,000 clones; only one count was recorded for around three quarters of them. The ten most abundant clones make up approximately 0.6% of the sample.

The cohort consisted of 666 healthy bone marrow donors. Cohort members were all nominally healthy when sampled, although unrecorded immune exposures were likely present. The donor was CMV seronegative and was included in the group of a few hundred seronegative cohort members. A peripheral blood sample was provided by each donor, and peripheral blood mononuclear cells were used for TCR beta sequencing. The Qiagen DNeasy Blood Extraction Kit was used to extract genomic DNA from the blood cell samples. A word on this clone: There is no known antigen for this receptor. No per-base quality is available; no much larger clone lies one base away.

V loses 5 bases at its end and J loses 5 bases; junction bases beyond the gene matches: 8. Per the germline V gene, MNHEY is the CDR1 and SVGAGI is the CDR2. Measured from the cysteine to the phenylalanine, the CDR3 is 15 residues long. The only DNA kept is the CDR3, 45 bases in frame from the first base. Recombination linked TRBV6-5 to TRBJ2-1, and TRBD2 aligns with 8 junction nucleotides. The clonotype comes from a man aged 25 to 40 in good health and CMV-seronegative. Sequenced sample: PBMCs. The bases read TGTGCCAGCAGTCTAAGCGGGAGACCTAACAATGAGCAGTTCTTC. Translation gives CASSLSGRPNNEQFF.